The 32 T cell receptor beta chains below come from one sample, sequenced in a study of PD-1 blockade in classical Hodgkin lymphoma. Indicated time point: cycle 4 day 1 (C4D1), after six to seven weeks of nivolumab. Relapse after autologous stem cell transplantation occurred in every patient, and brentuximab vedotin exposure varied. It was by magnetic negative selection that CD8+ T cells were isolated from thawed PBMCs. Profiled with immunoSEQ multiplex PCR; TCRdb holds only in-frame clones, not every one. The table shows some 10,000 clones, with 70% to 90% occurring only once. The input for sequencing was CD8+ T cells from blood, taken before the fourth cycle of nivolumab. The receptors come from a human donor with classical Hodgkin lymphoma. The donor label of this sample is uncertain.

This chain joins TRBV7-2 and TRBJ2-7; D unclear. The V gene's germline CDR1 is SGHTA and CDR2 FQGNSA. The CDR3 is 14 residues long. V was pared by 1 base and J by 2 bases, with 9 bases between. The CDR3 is CASSLEPGTYEQYF. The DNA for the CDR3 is TGTGCCAGCAGCTTAGAGCCCGGCACCTACGAGCAGTACTTC.

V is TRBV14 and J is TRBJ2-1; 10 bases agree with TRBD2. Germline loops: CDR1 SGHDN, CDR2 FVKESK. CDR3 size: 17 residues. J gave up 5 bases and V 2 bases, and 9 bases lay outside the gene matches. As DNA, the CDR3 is TGTGCCAGCAGCCAACGACCGGGACTAGCGATTAACAATGAGCAGTTCTTC. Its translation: CASSQRPGLAINNEQFF.

DNA of the CDR3: TGCAGCGACGTAGGGACTACTATTTACAATGAGCAGTTCTTC. Amino acids: CSDVGTTIYNEQFF. The chain joins TRBV29-1 to TRBJ2-1; 7 positions agree with TRBD2. The CDR3 runs 14 residues. Germline-derived CDR1 and CDR2 are SQVTM and ANQGSEA. V shed 7 bases and J 4 bases; nucleotides not matched to a gene: 10.

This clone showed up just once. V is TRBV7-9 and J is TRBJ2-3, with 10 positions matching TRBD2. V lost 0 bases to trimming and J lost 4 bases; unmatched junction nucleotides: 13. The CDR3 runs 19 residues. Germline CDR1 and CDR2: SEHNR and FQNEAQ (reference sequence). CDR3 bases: TGTGCCAGCAGCTTAGCGGCTAGCGGGAGTCGACCCCGGGCAGATACGCAGTATTTT. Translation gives CASSLAASGSRPRADTQYF.

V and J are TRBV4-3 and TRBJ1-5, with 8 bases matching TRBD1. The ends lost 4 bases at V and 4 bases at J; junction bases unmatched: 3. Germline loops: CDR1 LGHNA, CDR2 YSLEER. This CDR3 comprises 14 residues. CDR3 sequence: CASSLRTGNQPQHF. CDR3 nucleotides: TGCGCCAGCAGCCTCCGGACAGGGAATCAGCCCCAGCATTTT.

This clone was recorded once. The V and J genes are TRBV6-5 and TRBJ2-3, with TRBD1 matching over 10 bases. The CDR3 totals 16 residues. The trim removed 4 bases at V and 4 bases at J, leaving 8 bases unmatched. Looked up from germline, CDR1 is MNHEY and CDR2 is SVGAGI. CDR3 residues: CASSSNPGQGPDTQYF. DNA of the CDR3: TGTGCCAGCAGTTCCAACCCGGGACAGGGGCCAGATACGCAGTATTTT.

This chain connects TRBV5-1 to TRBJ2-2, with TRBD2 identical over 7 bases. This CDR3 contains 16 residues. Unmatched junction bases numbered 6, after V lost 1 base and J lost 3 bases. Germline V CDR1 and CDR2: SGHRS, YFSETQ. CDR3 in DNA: TGCGCCAGCAGCTTGATACTAGCGTTCCACACCGGGGAGCTGTTTTTT. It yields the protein CASSLILAFHTGELFF. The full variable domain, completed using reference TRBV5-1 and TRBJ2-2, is KAGVTQTPRYLIKTRGQQVTLSCSPISGHRSVSWYQQTPGQGLQFLFEYFSETQRNKGNFPGRFSGRQFSNSRSEMNVSTLELGDSALYLCASSLILAFHTGELFFGEGSRLTVL.

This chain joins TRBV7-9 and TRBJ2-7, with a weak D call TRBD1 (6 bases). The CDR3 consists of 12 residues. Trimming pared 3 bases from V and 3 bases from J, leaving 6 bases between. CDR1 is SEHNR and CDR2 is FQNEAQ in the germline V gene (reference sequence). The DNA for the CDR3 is TGTGCCAGCAGCTTGACAGGCTACGAGCAGTACTTC. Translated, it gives CASSLTGYEQYF.

CDR3 in amino acids: CASKWLAGGLDTQYF. In nucleotides, the CDR3 is TGTGCCAGCAAATGGCTAGCGGGGGGGTTGGATACGCAGTATTTT. The J gene is TRBJ2-3, the V gene TRBV2; TRBD2 aligns across 12 bases. This CDR3 comprises 15 residues. Germline CDR1 and CDR2: SNHLY and FYNNEI. V shed 7 bases and J 6 bases; nucleotides not matched to a gene: 8.

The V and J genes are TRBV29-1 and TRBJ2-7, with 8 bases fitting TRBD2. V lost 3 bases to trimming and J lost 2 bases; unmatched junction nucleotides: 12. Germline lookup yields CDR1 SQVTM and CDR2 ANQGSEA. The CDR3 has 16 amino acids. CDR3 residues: CSVELGEREIPYEQYF. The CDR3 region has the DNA TGCAGCGTTGAGTTGGGTGAGCGGGAGATCCCCTACGAGCAGTACTTC.

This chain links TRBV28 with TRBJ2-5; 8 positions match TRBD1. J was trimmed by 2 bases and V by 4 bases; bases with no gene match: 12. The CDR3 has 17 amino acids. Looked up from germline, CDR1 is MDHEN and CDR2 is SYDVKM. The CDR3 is CASSSPGDRGGQETQYF. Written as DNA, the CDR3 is TGTGCCAGCAGTTCCCCCGGCGACAGGGGAGGTCAAGAGACCCAGTACTTC.

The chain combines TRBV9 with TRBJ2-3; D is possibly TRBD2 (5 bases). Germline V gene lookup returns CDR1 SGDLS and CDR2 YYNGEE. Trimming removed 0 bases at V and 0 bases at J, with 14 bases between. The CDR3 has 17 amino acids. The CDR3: CASSVAPREQSTDTQYF. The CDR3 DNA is TGTGCCAGCAGCGTAGCTCCGAGGGAGCAAAGCACAGATACGCAGTATTTT.

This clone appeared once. Here the CDR3 DNA reads TGTGCCAGCAGCCCAGGGGACGGATTTGAGCAGTACTTC. Translation: CASSPGDGFEQYF. V gene TRBV11-3 combines with J gene TRBJ2-7; D might be TRBD1 (6 bases). The V end lost 5 bases, the J end lost 7 bases, and 15 bases lay between the germline ends. From germline, CDR1 is SGHNT and CDR2 YENEEA. This CDR3 is built from 13 residues.

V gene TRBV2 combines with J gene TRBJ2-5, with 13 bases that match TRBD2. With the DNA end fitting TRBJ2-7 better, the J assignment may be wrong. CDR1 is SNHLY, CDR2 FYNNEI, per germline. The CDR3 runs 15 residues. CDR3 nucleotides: TGTGCCAGCAAAACTAGCGGGAGGGAAGTCCACGAGCAGTACTTC. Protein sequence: CASKTSGREVHEQYF.

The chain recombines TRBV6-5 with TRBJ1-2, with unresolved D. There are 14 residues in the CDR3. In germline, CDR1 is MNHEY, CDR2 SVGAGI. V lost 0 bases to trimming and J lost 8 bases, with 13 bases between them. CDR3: CASSYSILEAGYTF. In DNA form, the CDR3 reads TGTGCCAGCAGTTACTCAATCCTAGAGGCGGGCTACACCTTC.

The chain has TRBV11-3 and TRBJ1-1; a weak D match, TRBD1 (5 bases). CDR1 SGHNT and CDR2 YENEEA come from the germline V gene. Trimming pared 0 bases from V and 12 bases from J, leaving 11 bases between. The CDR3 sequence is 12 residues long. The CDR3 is CASSLDGGRTFF. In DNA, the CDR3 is TGTGCCAGCAGCTTAGACGGGGGAAGAACTTTCTTT.

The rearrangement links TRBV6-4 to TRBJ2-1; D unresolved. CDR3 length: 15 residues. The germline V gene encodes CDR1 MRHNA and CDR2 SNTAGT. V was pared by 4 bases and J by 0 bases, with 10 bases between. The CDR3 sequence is CASSAEESSYNEQFF. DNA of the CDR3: TGTGCCAGCAGTGCAGAAGAAAGCTCCTACAATGAGCAGTTCTTC.

The DNA of the CDR3 is TGTGCCAGAGATCGACTAGCGGACTACAATGAGCAGTTCTTC. As protein: CARDRLADYNEQFF. V is TRBV2 and J is TRBJ2-1; 9 nucleotides align to TRBD2. CDR1 and CDR2 from the germline V gene are SNHLY and FYNNEI. The CDR3 totals 14 residues. V lost 9 bases and J lost 3; bases outside the gene matches: 6. The complete variable domain, with remaining parts taken from reference TRBV2 and TRBJ2-1, reads EPEVTQTPSHQVTQMGQEVILRCVPISNHLYFYWYRQILGQKVEFLVSFYNNEISEKSEIFDDQFSVERPDGSNFTLKIRSTKLEDSAMYFCARDRLADYNEQFFGPGTRLTVL.

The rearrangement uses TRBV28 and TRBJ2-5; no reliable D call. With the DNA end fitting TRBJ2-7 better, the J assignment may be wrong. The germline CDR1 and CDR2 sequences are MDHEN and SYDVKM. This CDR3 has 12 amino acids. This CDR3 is CASSLNNYEQYF. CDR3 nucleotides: TGTGCCAGCAGTTTGAACAACTACGAGCAGTACTTC.

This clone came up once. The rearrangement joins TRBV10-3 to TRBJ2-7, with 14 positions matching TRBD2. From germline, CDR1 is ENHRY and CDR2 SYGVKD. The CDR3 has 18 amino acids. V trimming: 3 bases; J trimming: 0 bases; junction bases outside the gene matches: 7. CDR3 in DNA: TGTGCCATCAGTGATCGACTAGCGGGAGGGAGGAGCTCCTACGAGCAGTACTTC. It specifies CAISDRLAGGRSSYEQYF.

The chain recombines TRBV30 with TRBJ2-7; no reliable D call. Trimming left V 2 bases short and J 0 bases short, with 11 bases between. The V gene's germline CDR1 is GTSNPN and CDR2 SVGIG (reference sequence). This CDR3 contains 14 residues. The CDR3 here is CAWSMPAPSYEQYF. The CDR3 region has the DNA TGTGCCTGGAGTATGCCCGCGCCCTCCTACGAGCAGTACTTC.

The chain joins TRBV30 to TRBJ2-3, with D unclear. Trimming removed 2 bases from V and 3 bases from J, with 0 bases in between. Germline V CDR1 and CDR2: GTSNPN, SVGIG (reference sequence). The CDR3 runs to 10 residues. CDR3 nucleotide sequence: TGTGCCTGGAGTACAGATACGCAGTATTTT. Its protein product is CAWSTDTQYF. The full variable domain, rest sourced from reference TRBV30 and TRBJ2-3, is SQTIHQWPATLVQPVGSPLSLECTVEGTSNPNLYWYRQAAGRGLQLLFYSVGIGQISSEVPQNLSASRPQDRQFILSSKKLLLSDSGFYLCAWSTDTQYFGPGTRLTVL.

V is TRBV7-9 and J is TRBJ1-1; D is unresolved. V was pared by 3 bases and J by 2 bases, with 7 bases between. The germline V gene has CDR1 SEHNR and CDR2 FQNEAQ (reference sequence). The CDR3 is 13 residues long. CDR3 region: CASSFDGNTEAFF. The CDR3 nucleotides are TGTGCCAGCAGCTTCGACGGTAACACTGAAGCTTTCTTT.

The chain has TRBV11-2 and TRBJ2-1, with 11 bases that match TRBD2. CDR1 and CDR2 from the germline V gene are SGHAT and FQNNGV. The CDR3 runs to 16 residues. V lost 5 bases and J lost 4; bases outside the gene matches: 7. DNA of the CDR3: TGTGCCAGCAGCCGCCCGGGACTAGCGGAATACAATGAGCAGTTCTTC. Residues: CASSRPGLAEYNEQFF.

CDR3 nucleotide sequence: TGTGCCAGCAGCTTTTATCTAGCGGGAAAGGATGAGCAGTTCTTC. Residues: CASSFYLAGKDEQFF. The J gene is TRBJ2-1, the V gene TRBV7-9; 9 bases agree with TRBD2. The germline CDR1 and CDR2 sequences are SEHNR and FQNEAQ (reference sequence). J lost 8 bases, V lost 3 bases, and 8 bases had no gene match. The CDR3 is made up of 15 amino acids.

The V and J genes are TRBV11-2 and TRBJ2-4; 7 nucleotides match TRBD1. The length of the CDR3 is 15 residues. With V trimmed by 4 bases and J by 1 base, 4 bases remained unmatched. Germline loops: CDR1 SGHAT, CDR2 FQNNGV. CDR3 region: CASSSTDRAKNIQYF. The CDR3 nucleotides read TGTGCCAGCAGCTCTACGGACAGGGCCAAAAACATTCAGTACTTC.

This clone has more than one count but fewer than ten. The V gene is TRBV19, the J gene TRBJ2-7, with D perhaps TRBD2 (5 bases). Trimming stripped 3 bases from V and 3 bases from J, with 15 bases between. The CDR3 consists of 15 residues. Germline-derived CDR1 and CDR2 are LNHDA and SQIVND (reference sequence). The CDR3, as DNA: TGTGCCAGTAGTATTGCTGCGGGTCATCTCTACGAGCAGTACTTC. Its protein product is CASSIAAGHLYEQYF.

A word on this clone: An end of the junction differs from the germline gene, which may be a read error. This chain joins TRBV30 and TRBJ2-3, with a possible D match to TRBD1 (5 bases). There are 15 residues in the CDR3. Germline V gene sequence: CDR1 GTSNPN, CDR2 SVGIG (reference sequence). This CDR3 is CARSAQGIVTDTQYF. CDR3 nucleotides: TGTGCCCGGAGTGCGCAGGGCATAGTCACAGATACGCAGTATTTT.

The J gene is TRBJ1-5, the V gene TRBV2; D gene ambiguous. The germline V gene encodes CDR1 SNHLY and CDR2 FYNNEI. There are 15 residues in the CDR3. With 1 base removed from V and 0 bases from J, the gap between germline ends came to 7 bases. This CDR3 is CASSEVPNSNQPQHF. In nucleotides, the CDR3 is TGTGCCAGCAGTGAAGTTCCTAATAGCAATCAGCCCCAGCATTTT.

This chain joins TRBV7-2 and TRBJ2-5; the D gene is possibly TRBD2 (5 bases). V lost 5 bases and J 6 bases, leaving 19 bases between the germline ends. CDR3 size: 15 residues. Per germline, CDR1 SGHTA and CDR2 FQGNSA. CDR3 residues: CASSPGLLIGKTQYF. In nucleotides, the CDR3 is TGTGCCAGCAGCCCCGGACTCTTAATAGGGAAGACCCAGTACTTC.

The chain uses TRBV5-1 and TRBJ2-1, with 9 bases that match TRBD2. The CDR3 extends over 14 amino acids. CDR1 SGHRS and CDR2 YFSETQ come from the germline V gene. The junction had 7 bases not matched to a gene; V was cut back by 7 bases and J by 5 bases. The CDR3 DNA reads TGCGCCAGCCTCAAGGCGGGGGGGGACAATGAGCAGTTCTTC. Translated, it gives CASLKAGGDNEQFF.

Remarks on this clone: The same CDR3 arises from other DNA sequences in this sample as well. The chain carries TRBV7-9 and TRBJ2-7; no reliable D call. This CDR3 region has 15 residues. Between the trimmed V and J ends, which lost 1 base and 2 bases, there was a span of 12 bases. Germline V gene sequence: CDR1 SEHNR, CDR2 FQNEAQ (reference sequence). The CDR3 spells CASSLDPSLTYEQYF. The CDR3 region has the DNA TGTGCCAGCAGCTTAGATCCGTCCTTAACCTACGAGCAGTACTTC.